These 3 T cell receptor beta chains were sequenced from one sample in a study of T cell responses to AZD1222 COVID-19 vaccine. TCRdb's table, derived via immunoSEQ multiplex PCR, lists solely in-frame clones and lacks some. The sample includes about 94,000 clones, around nine tenths of them seen just once. The sample here was peripheral blood, taken on day 0 of AZD1222 vaccination. The receptors derive from an adult in good health.

This rearrangement joins TRBV28 to TRBJ2-7; the D gene is possibly TRBD1 (8 bases). Deletions cut 7 bases from V and 4 bases from J, with 23 bases between. The CDR3 length is 16 residues. Germline CDR1 MDHEN, CDR2 SYDVKM. CDR3 in DNA: TGTGCCAGCACCTTATACTCAACAGGGGGGGCGTACGAGCAGTACTTC. It yields the protein CASTLYSTGGAYEQYF.

J is TRBJ1-2 and V is TRBV19; D unclear. The CDR3 is 14 residues long. In germline, CDR1 is LNHDA, CDR2 SQIVND (reference sequence). Trimming stripped 4 bases from V and 4 bases from J, with 13 bases between. The CDR3 reads CASSTPGASYGYTF. For the CDR3, the DNA is TGTGCCAGTAGTACGCCGGGAGCCTCCTATGGCTACACCTTC.

This clone was counted once. V gene TRBV18 combines with J gene TRBJ2-7; D may be TRBD1 (5 bases). Germline V gene lookup returns CDR1 KGHSH and CDR2 LQKENI. The V end lost 4 bases, the J end lost 0 bases, and 16 bases lay between the germline ends. The CDR3 consists of 16 residues. CDR3 coding DNA: TGTGCCAGCTCACTACAACAGGTTACGAGCTCCTACGAGCAGTACTTC. Its translation is CASSLQQVTSSYEQYF.